Listed below are T cell receptor beta chains from one sample, sequenced in a study of shared clonotypes between healthy human individuals. The protocol was immunoSEQ multiplex PCR, while the TCRdb copy is restricted to in-frame clones and leaves out a portion. The data show over 2,000,000 clones, just over 90% seen once. The sample comprised naive CD8+ T cells from PBMCs. The receptors come from a man in his late teens or twenties in good health. Some clones in this sample may be carry-over from other donors' samples. CDR3s include the opening cysteine and the closing phenylalanine or tryptophan. For some rows the clone size is stated as once, few or many, or as a class when expanded; others skip it.

cdr3_length j_call v_call clone_size cdr3_aa
19 TRBJ2-3 TRBV11-2 - CASSLGTSGRGINTDTQYF
17 TRBJ1-1 TRBV28 - CASSPRRWGPLNTEAFF
18 TRBJ2-3 TRBV27 - CASRRWDQQGRGTDTQYF
12 TRBJ2-2 TRBV7-2 few CASNPGQRELFF
15 TRBJ2-1 TRBV19 - CASKLGLSSYNEQFF
14 TRBJ2-7 TRBV27 - CASSWASGSLEQYF
19 TRBJ2-1 TRBV7-9 - CASSFPSKQLAGGNIEQFF
15 TRBJ2-4 TRBV10-2 - CASRVGVGAKNIQYF
15 TRBJ1-1 TRBV5-1 - CASSPISGKNTEAFF
17 TRBJ2-7 TRBV5-1 - CASSLGSTSGRASEQYF
19 TRBJ2-2 TRBV9 - CASSGWTGDSLLVFRELFF
18 TRBJ1-2 TRBV27 - CASSLRFGPGTVYGGYTF
10 TRBJ2-7 TRBV10-2 - CASSEGEQYF
15 TRBJ2-3 TRBV28 once CASSLGLADSATQYF
12 TRBJ2-3 TRBV7-9 - CASSFPGHLQYF
15 TRBJ1-2 TRBV7-2 once CASSLGGSPSYGYTF
17 TRBJ1-2 TRBV6-1 - CASSEEWLGKYSDGYTF
17 TRBJ2-5 TRBV15 - CATSRDLLAGGPETQYF
17 TRBJ2-1 TRBV28 - CASSPRQVSYQNNEQFF
14 TRBJ2-7 TRBV6-6 - CASSSRLADYEQYF
16 TRBJ2-7 TRBV9 - CASSVDTTSGSYEQYF
13 TRBJ2-7 TRBV7-6 - CASSSDRVGEQYF
15 TRBJ2-6 TRBV27 once CASSFRESGANVLTF
15 TRBJ2-7 TRBV4-2 once CASSQEGLTPSEQYF
14 TRBJ2-1 TRBV10-3 - CAIRTGTSGNEQFF
15 TRBJ2-3 TRBV5-1 - CASSLAGRGTDTQYF
12 TRBJ2-7 TRBV10-2 - CASSELPYEQYF
14 TRBJ1-1 TRBV10-1 - CASSEDRGGTEAFF
15 TRBJ2-7 TRBV19 - CASSIRDRGLDEQYF
15 TRBJ2-5 TRBV4-1 - CASSQEIGVQETQYF
17 TRBJ2-7 TRBV7-9 - CASSTQNIQGAIHEQYF
11 TRBJ2-7 TRBV5-8 - CASMISYEQYF
14 TRBJ2-3 TRBV2 - CASYLAGGTDTQYF
12 TRBJ2-5 TRBV7-2 - CASSRNQETQYF
15 TRBJ1-2 TRBV6-1 - CASREGQGASGGYTF
15 TRBJ2-5 TRBV7-2 once CASSLSGGLRETQYF